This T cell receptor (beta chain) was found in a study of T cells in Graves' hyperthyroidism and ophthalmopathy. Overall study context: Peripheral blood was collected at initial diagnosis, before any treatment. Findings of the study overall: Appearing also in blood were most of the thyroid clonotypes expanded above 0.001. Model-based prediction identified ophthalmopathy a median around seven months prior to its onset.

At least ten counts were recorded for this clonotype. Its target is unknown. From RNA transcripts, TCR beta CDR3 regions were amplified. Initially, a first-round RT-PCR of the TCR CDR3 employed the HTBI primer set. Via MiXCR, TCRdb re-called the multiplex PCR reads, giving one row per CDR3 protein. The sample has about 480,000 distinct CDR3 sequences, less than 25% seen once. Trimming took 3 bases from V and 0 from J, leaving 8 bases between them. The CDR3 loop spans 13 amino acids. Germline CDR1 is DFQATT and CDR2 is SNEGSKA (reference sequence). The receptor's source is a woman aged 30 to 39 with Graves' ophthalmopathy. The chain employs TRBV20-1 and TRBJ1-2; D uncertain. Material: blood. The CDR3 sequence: CSASHRTNYGYTF. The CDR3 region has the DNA TGCAGTGCTAGTCACAGAACTAACTATGGCTACACCTTC.